This is a list of T cell receptor beta chains from one sample in a study of cytomegalovirus exposure and HLA in healthy donors. The data were produced by immunoSEQ multiplex PCR, yet TCRdb's version contains in-frame clones alone and is incomplete. Found here are approximately 170,000 clones, approximately 80% of them singletons; the top ten hold 2.4%. The sequenced sample was PBMCs. These receptors came from a male donor in good health and CMV-seronegative. Both conserved end residues are part of each CDR3. The D gene is left open where the match is weak. Rows give clone size only sometimes, using once, few, many, or a class for an expanded clone.

V gene,clone size,D gene,J gene,CDR3 protein,CDR3 DNA
TRBV7-2,.,.,TRBJ1-4,CASSLPAVEKLFF,TGTGCCAGCAGCTTACCGGCGGTTGAAAAACTGTTTTTT
TRBV6-6,.,TRBD1,TRBJ1-1,CASSYPSRGPGTEAFF,TGTGCCAGCAGTTACCCCAGCAGGGGGCCGGGCACTGAAGCTTTCTTT
TRBV7-2,.,.,TRBJ2-1,CASSLLTLPGNEQFF,TGTGCCAGCAGCTTACTCACCCTCCCCGGGAATGAGCAGTTCTTC
TRBV9,.,.,TRBJ2-7,CASSPRGDSYEQYF,TGTGCCAGCAGCCCCCGCGGGGATTCCTACGAGCAGTACTTC
TRBV11-2,.,.,TRBJ1-1,CASSTGRGNTEAFF,TGTGCCAGCAGCACCGGACGGGGGAACACTGAAGCTTTCTTT
TRBV10-2,.,TRBD1,TRBJ1-5,CASSGDRSQPQHF,TGCGCCAGCAGTGGGGACAGGAGTCAGCCCCAGCATTTT
TRBV18,.,TRBD1,TRBJ1-1,CASSPRTGGNTEAFF,TGTGCCAGCTCACCTCGGACAGGGGGAAACACTGAAGCTTTCTTT
TRBV5-1,.,TRBD1,TRBJ2-7,CASSDRVGEQYF,TGCGCCAGCAGCGACAGGGTTGGCGAGCAGTACTTC
TRBV5-1,.,.,TRBJ2-1,CASSLATSNEQFF,TGCGCCAGCAGCTTGGCGACTAGCAATGAGCAGTTCTTC
TRBV7-5,.,.,TRBJ2-3,CVRSVAGFLPDTQYF,TGTGTCAGAAGCGTCGCAGGGTTCCTACCAGATACGCAGTATTTT
TRBV7-2,once,.,TRBJ1-2,CASSRGPNYGYTF,TGTGCCAGCAGCAGAGGGCCTAACTATGGCTACACCTTC
TRBV5-1,.,TRBD1,TRBJ2-2,CATKSPDRGLADTGELFF,TGCGCCACCAAATCGCCGGACAGGGGGTTGGCGGACACCGGGGAGCTGTTTTTT
TRBV7-9,.,TRBD2,TRBJ2-1,CASSSREGGLNEQFF,TGTGCCAGCAGCTCGCGGGAGGGCGGGTTGAATGAGCAGTTCTTC
TRBV7-3,.,TRBD2,TRBJ2-1,CASSPGLAYYNEQFF,TGTGCCAGCAGCCCGGGACTAGCGTACTACAATGAGCAGTTCTTC
TRBV5-5,.,.,TRBJ1-2,CASSLSTKGGGYGYTF,TGTGCCAGCAGCTTGAGTACAAAAGGGGGGGGCTATGGCTACACCTTC
TRBV7-2,.,TRBD2,TRBJ2-5,CASSLYPTESGSRETQYF,TGTGCCAGCAGCTTATATCCCACAGAGAGCGGGAGTCGTGAGACCCAGTACTTC
TRBV29-1,few,.,TRBJ1-1,CSVERGAMNTEAFF,TGCAGCGTTGAGCGGGGGGCCATGAACACTGAAGCTTTCTTT
TRBV7-3,.,TRBD1,TRBJ2-2,CASSLTSVQGLSGTGELFF,TGTGCCAGCAGCTTAACTTCGGTACAGGGGCTGTCGGGGACCGGGGAGCTGTTTTTT
TRBV7-3,.,TRBD2,TRBJ2-6,CASSFLAGGAGANVLTF,TGTGCCAGCAGCTTTTTGGCGGGAGGAGCTGGGGCCAACGTCCTGACTTTC
TRBV28,.,TRBD1,TRBJ2-2,CASSFRGINTGELFF,TGTGCCAGCAGTTTCAGGGGGATCAACACCGGGGAGCTGTTTTTT
TRBV30,once,.,TRBJ1-4,CAWTRGGATNEKLFF,TGTGCCTGGACTCGGGGGGGCGCCACTAATGAAAAACTGTTTTTT
TRBV28,.,.,TRBJ2-7,CASEGASGRSYEQYF,TGTGCCAGTGAAGGGGCGAGTGGCAGGTCCTACGAGCAGTACTTC
TRBV7-3,.,TRBD1,TRBJ2-2,CASSRTGTGIFGELFF,TGTGCCAGCAGCCGAACCGGGACAGGGATCTTCGGGGAGCTGTTTTTT
TRBV4-3,.,TRBD1,TRBJ1-4,CASSQDLGTGGEKLFF,TGCGCCAGCAGCCAAGATCTTGGGACAGGGGGCGAAAAACTGTTTTTT
TRBV5-6,.,TRBD1,TRBJ1-2,CASSSDRGWDGYTF,TGTGCCAGCAGCTCCGACAGGGGTTGGGATGGCTACACCTTC
TRBV28,.,TRBD1,TRBJ1-2,CASSSGTGPNYGYTF,TGTGCCAGCAGTTCCGGGACAGGCCCCAACTATGGCTACACCTTC
TRBV5-1,.,TRBD1,TRBJ2-7,CASSLVGQNYEQYF,TGCGCCAGCAGCTTGGTGGGACAGAACTACGAGCAGTACTTC
TRBV6-6,.,TRBD2,TRBJ2-1,CASSSRLAGVDNEQFF,TGTGCCAGCAGTTCAAGACTAGCGGGAGTCGACAATGAGCAGTTCTTC
TRBV11-3,.,TRBD2,TRBJ2-1,CASSSPTSGRVEPYNEQFF,TGTGCCAGCAGCTCCCCTACTAGCGGGAGGGTCGAGCCCTACAATGAGCAGTTCTTC